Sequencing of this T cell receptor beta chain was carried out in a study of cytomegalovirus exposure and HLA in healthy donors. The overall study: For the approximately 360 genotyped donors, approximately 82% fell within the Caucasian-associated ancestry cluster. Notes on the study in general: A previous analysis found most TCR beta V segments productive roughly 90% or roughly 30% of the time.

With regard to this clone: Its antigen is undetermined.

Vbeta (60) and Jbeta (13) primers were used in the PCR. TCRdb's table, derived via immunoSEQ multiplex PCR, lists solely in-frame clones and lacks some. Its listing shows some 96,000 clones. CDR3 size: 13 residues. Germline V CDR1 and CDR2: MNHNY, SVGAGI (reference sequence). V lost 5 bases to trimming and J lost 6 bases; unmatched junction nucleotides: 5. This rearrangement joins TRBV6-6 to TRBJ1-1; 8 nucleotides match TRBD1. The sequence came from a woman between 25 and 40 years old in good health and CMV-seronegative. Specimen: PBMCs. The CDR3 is CASSDRGVAEAFF. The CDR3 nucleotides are TGTGCCAGCAGTGACAGGGGAGTTGCTGAAGCTTTCTTT.